This T cell receptor beta chain is drawn from a study of T cells after yellow fever vaccination (dated by TCRdb to the late 2010s). About the full investigation: Libraries from fractions with low cell numbers were prepared with the SMART-Seq v4 Ultra Low Input RNA kit. To track T-cell clones before and after primary and booster YFV17D yellow fever vaccination, bulk TCR alpha and beta repertoires were sequenced longitudinally. Two healthy male donors made up the cohort, one aged 18 to 30 years and the other aged 30 to 40 years. Blood was drawn at multiple timepoints before and after primary and secondary immunization, with bulk PBMC replicates and cell subsets isolated. General findings and caveats noted by the study authors: The secondary T-cell response was found to be weaker but faster than the primary response, with a peak reached on day 5 rather than on day 15. FACS-sorted repertoires could contain abundant contaminating clonotypes from the bulk population, so computational filtering was required. Most clones expanded after primary vaccination (96% of CD4 and approximately 86% of CD8) were re-detected after the booster, suggesting that broad memory maintenance occurred. Only a couple of donors were included in the study, so the extent to which the findings can be generalized is limited. A small fraction of clonotypes appeared in both the CD4 and CD8 compartments, likely as a result of convergent recombination.

Taken from the germline V gene, the CDR1 and CDR2 loops are SGHRS and YFSETQ. The CDR3 runs 12 residues from the cysteine to the phenylalanine. Only the CDR3 portion is preserved as DNA: 36 bases, with reading frame beginning at the first base. Cut back by 4 bases and 8 bases, the V and J ends lie 10 bases apart. This clonotype was detected many times. No cognate antigen has been identified for it. Base quality data are lacking; no much larger clone is found one base away. For sequencing, an Illumina NovaSeq 6000 was employed. TCR cDNA was made using 5'RACE template switching, a step that added a universal primer site and unique molecular identifiers. Priming for cDNA synthesis came from both the TCR alpha and TCR beta constant segments. Library amplification involved two PCR steps, and the second step added sample barcodes and sequencing adapters. Libraries were sequenced on Illumina HiSeq 2500 (2x100 bp) or NovaSeq (2x150 bp). The original methods were these. Demultiplexing of reads and collapsing into UMI consensus sequences were performed with MIGEC, and V(D)J alignment was carried out with MiXCR. Vaccine-responding clonotypes were identified with edgeR using replicate PBMC samples, with FDR below 0.01 and a log2 fold change above 5 up to day 15 being required. Each bulk clonotype was labeled CD4 or CD8 based on which sequenced repertoire, CD4 or CD8, contained the clonotype at higher abundance. TCRdb reran the public reads through fastp at Q25 and MiXCR, keeping productive beta chains. One record per CDR3 amino acid sequence lists the most common genes and DNA. For this entry, the V and J calls and clone size follow TCRdb and not the study's own pipeline. The sample table records 250,000 to 350,000 distinct CDR3 sequences; roughly 9% of these occur just once. Approximately 3.5% of the sample is taken by the ten largest.

The sample's treatment or condition label is to be understood as: live attenuated yellow fever vaccine strain. PBMCs were isolated from peripheral blood using a standard Ficoll-Paque protocol. Dynabeads CD4 and CD8 positive selection kits were used to isolate the CD4 and CD8 T-cell fractions. TriZol was used to extract RNA from bulk PBMCs, from CD4 and CD8 fractions, and from dextramer-positive and dextramer-negative fractions. The sequence derives from a young man who received the YFV17D yellow fever vaccine. This chain joins TRBV5-1 to TRBJ2-1; no D gene can be assigned with confidence. The input for sequencing was CD4+ T cells sorted from PBMCs, taken 5 days after the yellow fever booster vaccination. The DNA sequence is as follows: TGCGCCAGCAGCCCGGACCTCGATGAGCAGTTCTTC. This is translated as CASSPDLDEQFF.